The rows below give T cell receptor beta chains drawn from one sample of a study of blood T cell repertoires in COVID-19. Clones were read by immunoSEQ multiplex PCR, and TCRdb kept only the in-frame ones, dropping some. The sample consists of 200,000 to 250,000 clones, about 79% of them appearing once. The sample taken for sequencing was PBMCs or T cells enriched from blood (not recorded which). Source of these receptors: a woman between 40 and 50 years old with acute COVID-19. The conserved cysteine and the conserved F or W are not part of the CDR3 here. The order of the fields is J gene, V gene, CDR3 protein.

j_gene: TRBJ1-1; v_gene: TRBV5-6; CDR3aa: ASSLAPGNSNTEAF
j_gene: TRBJ1-1; v_gene: TRBV11-1; CDR3aa: ASSVTWSTEAF
j_gene: TRBJ2-7; v_gene: TRBV7-2; CDR3aa: ASSLTQPPLAGGPYEQY
j_gene: TRBJ2-1; v_gene: TRBV24-1; CDR3aa: ATSGNLGQGSGNEQF
j_gene: TRBJ1-2; v_gene: TRBV7-2; CDR3aa: ASSLERGGYT
j_gene: TRBJ1-3; v_gene: TRBV28; CDR3aa: ASSRGGLSGNTIY
j_gene: TRBJ1-1; v_gene: TRBV12-5; CDR3aa: ASSGATTEAF
j_gene: TRBJ1-1; v_gene: TRBV14; CDR3aa: ASSQDPIQAF
j_gene: TRBJ2-7; v_gene: TRBV7-7; CDR3aa: ASSLGQGGFYEQY
j_gene: TRBJ1-1; v_gene: TRBV19; CDR3aa: ASNTGGVAF
j_gene: TRBJ2-7; v_gene: TRBV21-1; CDR3aa: ASSKVWASGSYEQY
j_gene: TRBJ2-5; v_gene: TRBV2; CDR3aa: TSSERETQY
j_gene: TRBJ1-1; v_gene: TRBV7-9; CDR3aa: ASIAGQAAF
j_gene: TRBJ1-1; v_gene: TRBV27; CDR3aa: ASKVTGNTEAF
j_gene: TRBJ1-3; v_gene: TRBV7-9; CDR3aa: ASKIDDGNTIY
j_gene: TRBJ1-1; v_gene: TRBV19; CDR3aa: ASRTDRGNQRSAEAF
j_gene: TRBJ2-1; v_gene: TRBV7-2; CDR3aa: ASSPTSGGAYNEQF
j_gene: TRBJ2-3; v_gene: TRBV7-9; CDR3aa: ASSHSSGGASTDTQY
j_gene: TRBJ2-1; v_gene: TRBV27; CDR3aa: ASSLSGTGSNEQF
j_gene: TRBJ2-7; v_gene: TRBV28; CDR3aa: ASSLVWYSGVGSYEQY
j_gene: TRBJ2-3; v_gene: TRBV29-1; CDR3aa: SVDVRRPDTQY
j_gene: TRBJ2-2; v_gene: TRBV3-1/TRBV3-2; CDR3aa: ASSQSRGQNTGELF